Shown below are 3 T cell receptor beta chains from a single sample sequenced in a study of blood T cell repertoires in COVID-19 (dated by TCRdb to the early 2020s). Library method: the immunoSEQ multiplex PCR assay. In TCRdb, the immuneACCESS table is reduced to in-frame sequences with V and J assigned. These tables do not hold every clone; where another copy was compared, an unresolved V gene accounts for under half, and the others remain unexplained. The sample table holds almost 250,000 clones, of which about 82% were seen once. Jointly, the top ten make up roughly 5.2% of the sample. Material for sequencing was peripheral blood. The receptors were gathered from a woman older than 75 with COVID-19, enrolled during active disease.

The rearrangement uses TRBV7-2 and TRBJ1-5, with a tentative D call TRBD1 (6 bases). The CDR3 totals 12 residues. V lost 5 bases and J 6 bases, leaving 8 bases between the germline ends. Germline values: CDR1 SGHTA, CDR2 FQGNSA. CDR3 DNA: TGTGCCAGCAGCCCACAGGGTCAGCCCCAGCATTTT. Its translation is CASSPQGQPQHF.

J is TRBJ1-2 and V is TRBV28; 9 nucleotides agree with TRBD1. The V and J ends lost 7 bases and 4 bases, in that order; junction bases with no gene match: 1. CDR1 MDHEN and CDR2 SYDVKM come from the germline V gene. The CDR3 loop spans 12 amino acids. The CDR3, as DNA: TGTGCCAGCATGACAGGGGGCTATGGCTACACCTTC. This translates into CASMTGGYGYTF.

V is TRBV2 and J is TRBJ1-2, with 11 bases that match TRBD1. With V trimmed by 5 bases and J by 4 bases, 3 bases remained unmatched. Germline loops: CDR1 SNHLY, CDR2 FYNNEI. This CDR3 contains 14 residues. The CDR3 here is CASSPGTGGYGYTF. CDR3 bases: TGTGCCAGCAGTCCCGGGACAGGGGGCTATGGCTACACCTTC.